This T cell receptor beta chain is from a study of follicular helper T cells after annual influenza vaccination (dated by TCRdb to 2016 to 2017). For context, the study as a whole: Blood was drawn on days 0, 7 and 28 after each seasonal influenza vaccination. To study recall of cTfh clones, some subjects were followed through successive annual vaccinations in the 2013-2014, 2014-2015 and 2015-2016 seasons. One week after vaccination, a second recruited cohort of 12 subjects (Table S1) displayed a similar ICOS+CD38+ cTfh response. Six subjects had multi-year samples: four covered two vaccination seasons and two covered three seasons. The 2015 samples were processed right after collection, while the 2013-2014 samples were cryopreserved.

The protocol used for the library was the immunoSEQ multiplex PCR assay. Adaptive Biotechnologies handled the TCRB amplification, library preparation, sequencing and preliminary bioinformatics at Survey level resolution. TCRB sequencing used multiplex PCR amplification of genomic DNA from sorted cTfh populations. As for the original processing: Clonality was calculated in R as 1 minus normalized Shannon entropy, and the Gini index was computed with the R package ineq. To get the overlap score, the summed counts of shared sequences were divided by the total counts of all sequences in both of the compared samples. Significance of shared clonotypes was assessed by Fisher's exact test, with a theoretical repertoire of 10^7 TCRB sequences assumed. TCRdb retrieved this table from immuneACCESS and kept in-frame rearrangements only. Not all clones are present; in checked studies, unresolved V genes account for under half, and no reason is known for the remainder. Clonal size and the V and J genes are those of that table, whereas D and trimming came from the DNA. The sample profile shows more than 9,500 clones; approximately 80% of them were found once. About 3.7% of the sample is in the top ten clones.

In the paper's terms, the time point label means: 2015-2016 season, pre-vaccination. Seasonal inactivated influenza vaccine (Fluvarix) was administered to adults, and sorted blood CD4 subsets were tracked by TCRB sequencing before and after vaccination. To be eligible, subjects had to be community-dwelling and could not have received an influenza vaccine during the previous 6 months. Exclusions included influenza vaccine contraindications, substance abuse, HIV/AIDS, active malignancy, immunomodulatory medication and active illness such as respiratory infection. At each time point, somewhere between 40 and 100 mL of blood was taken. Non-naive CD4+CXCR5+PD-1+ cells were defined as circulating Tfh and were sorted into ICOS+CD38+ and ICOS-CD38- fractions. Ficoll-Paque PLUS or SepMate separation was used to isolate PBMC. Before DNA was extracted, the cell subsets were sorted from PBMC using a BD FACS Aria.

The CDR3 holds 13 amino acids from the cysteine to the phenylalanine. Only CDR3 DNA remains: 39 bases, in frame from the first base. Trimming removed 2 bases from V and 8 bases from J, leaving 10 bases between the germline ends. Via the germline V gene, CDR1 is KGHSH and CDR2 LQKENI. Summary of the overall study and its limitations: A recurrent oligoclonal ICOS+CD38+ cTfh response containing tetramer and AIM influenza-specific clonotypes was recalled by successive annual vaccinations. Productive TCRB sequences were recovered from only about 8.5-22% of analyzed cells, so rare clonotypes could not be sampled. Day 7 ICOS+CD38+ clones were most often found later in ICOS-CD38- cTfh, suggesting that subset may serve as a memory reservoir. ICOS+CD38+ cTfh clonality correlated with the frequency of that population, and its change correlated with the change in circulating plasmablast frequency.

As concerns this clone: Its binding antigen is unknown. The sample holds no much larger clone one base away, and base qualities are not on file.

The clonotype originates from an adult who received the influenza vaccine. The rearrangement joined TRBV18 to TRBJ2-1, with the D gene not clear enough to name. The sample here was CXCR5+ CD38- circulating T follicular helper cells from blood, taken on the day of influenza vaccination. The sample's cell subset or site, from its label and the paper: circulating Tfh, non-naive CD4+CXCR5+PD-1+ (ICOS+CD38+ or ICOS-CD38-). The DNA sequence reads TGTGCCAGCTCACCATTTTCAGAGGATGAGCAGTTCTTC. Its coded protein is CASSPFSEDEQFF.